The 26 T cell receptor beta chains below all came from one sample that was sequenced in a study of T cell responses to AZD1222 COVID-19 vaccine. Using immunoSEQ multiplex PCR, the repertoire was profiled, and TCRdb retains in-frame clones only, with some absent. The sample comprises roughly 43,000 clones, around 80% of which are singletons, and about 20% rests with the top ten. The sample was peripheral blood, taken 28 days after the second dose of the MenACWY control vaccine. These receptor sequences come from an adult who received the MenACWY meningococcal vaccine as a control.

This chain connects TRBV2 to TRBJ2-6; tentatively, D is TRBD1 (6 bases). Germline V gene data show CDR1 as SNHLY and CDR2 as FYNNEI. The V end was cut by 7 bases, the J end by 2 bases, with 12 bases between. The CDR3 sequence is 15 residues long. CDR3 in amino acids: CASTRAGAGANVLTF. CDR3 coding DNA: TGTGCCAGCACGAGGGCAGGGGCTGGGGCCAACGTCCTGACTTTC.

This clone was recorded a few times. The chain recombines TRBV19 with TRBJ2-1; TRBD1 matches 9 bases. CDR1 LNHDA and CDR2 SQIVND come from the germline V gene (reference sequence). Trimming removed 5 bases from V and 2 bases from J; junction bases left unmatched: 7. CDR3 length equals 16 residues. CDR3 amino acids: CASSATGQGPYNEQFF. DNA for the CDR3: TGTGCCAGTAGTGCCACGGGACAGGGACCCTACAATGAGCAGTTCTTC.

CDR3 loop: CASSQFVGTGELFF. DNA of the CDR3: TGTGCCAGCAGCCAATTCGTTGGCACCGGGGAGCTGTTTTTT. J is TRBJ2-2 and V is TRBV14, with D unresolved. V was trimmed by 2 bases and J by 4 bases, leaving 8 bases between them. This CDR3 has 14 residues. Looked up from germline, CDR1 is SGHDN and CDR2 is FVKESK.

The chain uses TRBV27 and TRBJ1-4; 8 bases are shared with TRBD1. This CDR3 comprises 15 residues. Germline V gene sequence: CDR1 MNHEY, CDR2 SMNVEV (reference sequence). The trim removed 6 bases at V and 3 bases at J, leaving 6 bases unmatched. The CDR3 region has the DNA TGTGCCAGCAGCCCACAGGGGGAGGCTAATGAAAAACTGTTTTTT. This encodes CASSPQGEANEKLFF.

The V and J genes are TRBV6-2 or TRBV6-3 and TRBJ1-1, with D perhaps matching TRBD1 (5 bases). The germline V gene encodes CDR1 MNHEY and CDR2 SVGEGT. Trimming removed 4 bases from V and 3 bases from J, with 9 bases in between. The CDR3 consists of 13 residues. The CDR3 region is CASSWEGYTEAFF. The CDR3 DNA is TGTGCCAGCAGTTGGGAGGGGTACACTGAAGCTTTCTTT.

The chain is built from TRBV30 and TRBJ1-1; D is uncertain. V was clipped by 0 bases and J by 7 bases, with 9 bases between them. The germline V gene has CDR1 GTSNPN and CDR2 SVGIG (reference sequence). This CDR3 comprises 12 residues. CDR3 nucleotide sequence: TGTGCCTGGAGTGTACGGAGACATGAAGCTTTCTTT. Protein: CAWSVRRHEAFF.

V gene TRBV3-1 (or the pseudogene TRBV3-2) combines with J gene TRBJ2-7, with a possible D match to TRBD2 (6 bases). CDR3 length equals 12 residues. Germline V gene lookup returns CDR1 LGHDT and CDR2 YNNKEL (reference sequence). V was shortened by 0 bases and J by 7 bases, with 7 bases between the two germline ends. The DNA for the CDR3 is TGTGCCAGCAGCCAAGATCGGGGGGAGCAGTACTTC. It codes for CASSQDRGEQYF.

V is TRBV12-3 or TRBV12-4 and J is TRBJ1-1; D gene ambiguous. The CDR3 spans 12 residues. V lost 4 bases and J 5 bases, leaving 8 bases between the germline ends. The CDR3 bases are TGTGCCAGCAGTTCCTTATCGACTGAAGCTTTCTTT. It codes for CASSSLSTEAFF.

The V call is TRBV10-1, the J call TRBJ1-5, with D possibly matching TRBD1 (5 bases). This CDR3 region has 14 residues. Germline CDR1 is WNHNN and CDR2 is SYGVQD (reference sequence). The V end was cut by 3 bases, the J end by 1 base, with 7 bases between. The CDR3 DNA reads TGCGCCAGCAGTGATGGGACGAGCAATCAGCCCCAGCATTTT. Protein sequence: CASSDGTSNQPQHF.

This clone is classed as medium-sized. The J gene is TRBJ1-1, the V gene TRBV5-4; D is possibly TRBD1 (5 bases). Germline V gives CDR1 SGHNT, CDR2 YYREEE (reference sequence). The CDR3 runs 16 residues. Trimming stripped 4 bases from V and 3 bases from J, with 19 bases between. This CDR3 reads CASSVGSGGAYTEAFF. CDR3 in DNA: TGTGCCAGCAGCGTTGGGTCCGGAGGGGCGTACACTGAAGCTTTCTTT.

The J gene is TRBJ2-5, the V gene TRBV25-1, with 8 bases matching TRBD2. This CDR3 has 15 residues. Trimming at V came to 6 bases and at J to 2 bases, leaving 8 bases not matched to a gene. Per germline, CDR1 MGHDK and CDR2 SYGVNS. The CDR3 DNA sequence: TGTGCCAGCAGCCTTTCCGGGGGGGTTCAAGAGACCCAGTACTTC. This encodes CASSLSGGVQETQYF.

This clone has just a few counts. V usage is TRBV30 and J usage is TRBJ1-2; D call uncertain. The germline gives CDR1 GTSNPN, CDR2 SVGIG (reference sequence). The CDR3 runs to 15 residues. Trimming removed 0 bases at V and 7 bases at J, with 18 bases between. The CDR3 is CAWSVSSVRLSGYTF. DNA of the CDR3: TGTGCCTGGAGTGTATCTTCGGTGCGGCTATCTGGCTACACCTTC.

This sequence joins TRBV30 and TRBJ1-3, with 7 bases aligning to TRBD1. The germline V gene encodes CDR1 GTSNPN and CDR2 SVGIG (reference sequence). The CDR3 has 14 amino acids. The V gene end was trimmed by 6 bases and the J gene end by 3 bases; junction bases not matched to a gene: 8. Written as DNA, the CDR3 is TGTGCCTGTAGGGGGCAGGGCCTTGGAAACACCATATATTTT. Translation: CACRGQGLGNTIYF. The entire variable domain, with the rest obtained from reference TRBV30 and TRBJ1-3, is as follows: SQTIHQWPATLVQPVGSPLSLECTVEGTSNPNLYWYRQAAGRGLQLLFYSVGIGQISSEVPQNLSASRPQDRQFILSSKKLLLSDSGFYLCACRGQGLGNTIYFGEGSWLTVV.

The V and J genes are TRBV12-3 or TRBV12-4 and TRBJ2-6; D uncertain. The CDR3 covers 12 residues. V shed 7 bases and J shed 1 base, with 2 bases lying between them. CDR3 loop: CASMSGANVLTF. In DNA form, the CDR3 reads TGTGCCAGCATGTCTGGGGCCAACGTCCTGACTTTC.

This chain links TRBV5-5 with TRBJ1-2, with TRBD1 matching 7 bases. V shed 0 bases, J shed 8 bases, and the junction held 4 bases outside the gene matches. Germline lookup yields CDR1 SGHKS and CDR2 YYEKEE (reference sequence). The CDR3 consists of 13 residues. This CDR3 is CASSLDRGGGYTF. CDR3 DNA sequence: TGTGCCAGCAGCTTGGACAGGGGAGGCGGCTACACCTTC.

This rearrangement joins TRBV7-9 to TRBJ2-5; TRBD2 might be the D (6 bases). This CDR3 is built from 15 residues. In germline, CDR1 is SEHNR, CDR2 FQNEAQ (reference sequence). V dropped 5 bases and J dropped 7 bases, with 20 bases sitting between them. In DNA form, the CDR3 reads TGTGCCAGCAGCCCAGATGGGACTTCGAGGTGGACCCAGTACTTC. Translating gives CASSPDGTSRWTQYF. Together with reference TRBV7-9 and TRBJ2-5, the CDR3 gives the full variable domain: DTGVSQNPRHKITKRGQNVTFRCDPISEHNRLYWYRQTLGQGPEFLTYFQNEAQLEKSRLLSDRFSAERPKGSFSTLEIQRTEQGDSAMYLCASSPDGTSRWTQYFGPGTRLLVL.

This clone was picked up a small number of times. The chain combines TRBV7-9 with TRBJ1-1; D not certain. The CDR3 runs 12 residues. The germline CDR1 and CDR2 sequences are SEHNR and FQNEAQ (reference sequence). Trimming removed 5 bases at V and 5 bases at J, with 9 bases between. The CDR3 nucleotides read TGTGCCAGCAGCCGGAGCGGTACTGAAGCTTTCTTT. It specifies CASSRSGTEAFF.

CDR3 loop: CASSLVGSGQGWYGYTF. CDR3 nucleotide sequence: TGTGCCAGCAGCTTAGTGGGGTCGGGACAGGGGTGGTATGGCTACACCTTC. The chain is built from TRBV11-2 and TRBJ1-2; 10 nucleotides line up with TRBD1. V shed 1 base and J 5 bases; nucleotides not matched to a gene: 10. The CDR3 is 17 residues long. CDR1 is SGHAT and CDR2 is FQNNGV in the germline V gene.

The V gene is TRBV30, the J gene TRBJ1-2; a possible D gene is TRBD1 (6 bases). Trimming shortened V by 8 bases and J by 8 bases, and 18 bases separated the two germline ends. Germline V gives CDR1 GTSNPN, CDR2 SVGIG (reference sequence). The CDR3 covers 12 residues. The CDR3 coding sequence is TGTGCCGGGACGGGGGCCAAGGAGGGCTACACCTTC. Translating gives CAGTGAKEGYTF.

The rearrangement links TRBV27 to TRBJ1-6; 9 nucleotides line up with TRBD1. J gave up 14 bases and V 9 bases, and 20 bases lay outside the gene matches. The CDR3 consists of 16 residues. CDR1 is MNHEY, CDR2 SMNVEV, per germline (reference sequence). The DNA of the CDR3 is TGTGCCAGAGTCAAGGAACACAGGGGGCGGTCATTCACCCTCCACTTT. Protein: CARVKEHRGRSFTLHF.

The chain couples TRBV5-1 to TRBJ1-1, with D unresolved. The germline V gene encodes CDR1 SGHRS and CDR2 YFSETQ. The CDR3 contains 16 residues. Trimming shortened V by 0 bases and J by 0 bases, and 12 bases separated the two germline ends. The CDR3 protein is CASSLAAVTVNTEAFF. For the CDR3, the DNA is TGCGCCAGCAGCTTGGCAGCTGTGACGGTGAACACTGAAGCTTTCTTT. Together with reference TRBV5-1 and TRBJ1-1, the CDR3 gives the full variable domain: KAGVTQTPRYLIKTRGQQVTLSCSPISGHRSVSWYQQTPGQGLQFLFEYFSETQRNKGNFPGRFSGRQFSNSRSEMNVSTLELGDSALYLCASSLAAVTVNTEAFFGQGTRLTVV.

Here the CDR3 reads CASRADSNQPQHF. The CDR3, as DNA: TGCGCCAGCAGAGCGGACAGCAATCAGCCCCAGCATTTT. V usage is TRBV5-1 and J usage is TRBJ1-5; D is undetermined. CDR1 is SGHRS, CDR2 YFSETQ, per germline. The CDR3 loop spans 13 amino acids. With 5 bases removed from V and 1 base from J, the gap between germline ends came to 7 bases.

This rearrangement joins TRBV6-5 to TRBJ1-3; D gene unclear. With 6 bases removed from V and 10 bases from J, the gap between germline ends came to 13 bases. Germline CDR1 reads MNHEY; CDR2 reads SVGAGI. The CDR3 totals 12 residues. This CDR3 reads CASRMAGGTIYF. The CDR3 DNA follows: TGTGCCAGCAGGATGGCGGGAGGTACCATATATTTT.

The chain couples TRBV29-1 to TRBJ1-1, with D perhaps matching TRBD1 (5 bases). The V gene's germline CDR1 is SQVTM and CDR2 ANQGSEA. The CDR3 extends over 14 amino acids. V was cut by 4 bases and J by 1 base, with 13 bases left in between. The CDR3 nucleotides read TGCAGCGTTGGAGATGGACAAAAGAACACTGAAGCTTTCTTT. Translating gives CSVGDGQKNTEAFF.

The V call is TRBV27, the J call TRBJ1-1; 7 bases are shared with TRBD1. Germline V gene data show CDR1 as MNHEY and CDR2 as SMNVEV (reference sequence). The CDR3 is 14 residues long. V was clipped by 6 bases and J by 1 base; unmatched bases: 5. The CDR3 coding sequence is TGTGCCAGCAGCCGCCGGGACAGGAACACTGAAGCTTTCTTT. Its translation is CASSRRDRNTEAFF.

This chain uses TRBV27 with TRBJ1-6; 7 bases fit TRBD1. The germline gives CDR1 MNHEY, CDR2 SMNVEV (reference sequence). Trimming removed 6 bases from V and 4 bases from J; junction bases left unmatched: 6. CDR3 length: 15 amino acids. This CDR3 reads CASRAWDSYNSPLHF. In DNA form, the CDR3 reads TGTGCCAGCAGGGCCTGGGACAGTTATAATTCACCCCTCCACTTT.